This entry lists 19 T cell receptor beta chains sequenced from one sample in a study of OX40 agonist ivuxolimab in advanced cancers. Generated by immunoSEQ multiplex PCR, the TCRdb table keeps only in-frame clones and is missing some. This repertoire shows 30,000 to 35,000 clones, around 84% found once; its top ten account for about 2.7%. The sequencing here drew on CD4+ or CD8+ T cells sorted from blood, taken in a trial of the OX40 agonist ivuxolimab. These receptors all come from an adult with an advanced solid tumor such as melanoma, head and neck, liver or kidney cancer.

The chain recombines TRBV7-2 with TRBJ1-5, with no clear D. The V and J ends lost 4 bases and 0 bases respectively, with 16 bases between them. The germline gives CDR1 SGHTA, CDR2 FQGNSA. There are 17 residues in the CDR3. The CDR3: CASSSHPKTVSNQPQHF. The CDR3 bases are TGTGCCAGCAGCTCTCACCCTAAGACGGTTAGCAATCAGCCCCAGCATTTT.

The J gene is TRBJ2-4, the V gene TRBV5-6; D unresolved. Trimming took off 3 bases at V and 0 bases at J, with 10 bases between the two ends. The germline V gene has CDR1 SGHDT and CDR2 YYEEEE. CDR3 size: 15 residues. CDR3 loop: CASSSVLLAKNIQYF. As DNA, the CDR3 is TGTGCCAGCAGCTCTGTCCTTCTAGCCAAAAACATTCAGTACTTC.

The rearrangement uses TRBV14 and TRBJ2-5; D unclear. Between the trimmed V and J ends, which lost 1 base and 7 bases, there was a span of 10 bases. The CDR3 loop spans 13 amino acids. Per the germline V gene, CDR1 is SGHDN and CDR2 is FVKESK. DNA of the CDR3: TGTGCCAGCAGCCAAGCAGAGGATGCGACCCAGTACTTC. It yields the protein CASSQAEDATQYF.

The rearrangement joins TRBV5-1 to TRBJ1-1; 10 positions agree with TRBD1. There are 14 residues in the CDR3. The V segment lost 4 bases and the J segment 11 bases; nucleotides outside the gene matches: 11. In germline, CDR1 is SGHRS, CDR2 YFSETQ. The CDR3 region has the DNA TGCGCCAGCAGCCAAGGGACAGGGGCACTCGAGGCTTTCTTT. Protein: CASSQGTGALEAFF.

The chain is built from TRBV27 and TRBJ2-2, with D perhaps given as TRBD1 or TRBD2 (5 bases each). Trimming removed 5 bases at V and 3 bases at J, with 13 bases between. From germline, CDR1 is MNHEY and CDR2 SMNVEV (reference sequence). CDR3 size: 15 residues. CDR3 nucleotide sequence: TGTGCCAGCAGTCGGGGACCTCCCGACACCGGGGAGCTGTTTTTT. As protein: CASSRGPPDTGELFF.

The J gene is TRBJ2-1, the V gene TRBV7-2, with TRBD2 matching 7 bases. The CDR3 is made up of 17 amino acids. Germline V gives CDR1 SGHTA, CDR2 FQGNSA. Trimming took 8 bases from V and 8 from J; bases not matched to a gene: 21. CDR3 amino acids: CASSRGGTLTQGHEQFF. CDR3 DNA sequence: TGTGCCAGCTCGCGGGGAGGGACCCTAACCCAGGGCCATGAGCAGTTCTTC.

This clone was counted only a few times. V usage is TRBV10-2 and J usage is TRBJ2-1, with 9 positions matching TRBD2. J gave up 8 bases and V 7 bases, and 6 bases lay outside the gene matches. The CDR3 sequence is 13 residues long. CDR1 is WSHSY and CDR2 is SAAADI in the germline V gene. The CDR3 protein is CASMWRGGDEQFF. For the CDR3, the DNA is TGCGCCAGCATGTGGCGGGGGGGGGATGAGCAGTTCTTC.

This clone was detected a few times. J is TRBJ2-7 and V is TRBV19; 15 bases fit TRBD2. With V trimmed by 3 bases and J by 6 bases, 3 bases remained unmatched. This CDR3 is 15 amino acids long. In germline, CDR1 is LNHDA, CDR2 SQIVND (reference sequence). As DNA, the CDR3 is TGTGCCAGTAGTATTCAGGGACTAGCGGGAGGCGAGCAGTACTTC. Amino acid sequence: CASSIQGLAGGEQYF.

The CDR3 region is CASSPLQGVEKLFF. CDR3 nucleotides: TGTGCCAGCAGCCCCTTGCAAGGGGTTGAAAAACTGTTTTTT. The V call is TRBV7-9, the J call TRBJ1-4; TRBD1 might be the D (5 bases). This CDR3 has 14 amino acids. Looked up from germline, CDR1 is SEHNR and CDR2 is FQNEAQ (reference sequence). V dropped 5 bases and J dropped 7 bases, with 14 bases sitting between them.

The rearrangement links TRBV10-3 to TRBJ2-2; D unresolved. CDR3 length: 15 residues. Per germline, CDR1 ENHRY and CDR2 SYGVKD. V shed 4 bases and J shed 3 bases, with 12 bases lying between them. CDR3 nucleotide sequence: TGTGCCATCAGTGCGTCAGACGGTTACACCGGGGAGCTGTTTTTT. Translation: CAISASDGYTGELFF.

This clone has more than one count but fewer than ten. The CDR3 protein is CASSIPTSGDLGEQFF. In DNA, the CDR3 is TGTGCCAGCAGTATTCCGACTAGCGGGGATCTCGGAGAGCAGTTCTTC. This chain joins TRBV27 and TRBJ2-1; TRBD2 agrees at 11 bases. The CDR3 extends over 16 amino acids. CDR1 is MNHEY, CDR2 SMNVEV, per germline (reference sequence). Trimming cost V 5 bases and J 10 bases; bases outside gene matches: 13.

The V and J genes are TRBV9 and TRBJ2-2; TRBD2 matches 8 bases. V lost 2 bases to trimming and J lost 7 bases; unmatched junction nucleotides: 4. The CDR3 is made up of 14 amino acids. Germline V gene data show CDR1 as SGDLS and CDR2 as YYNGEE. The CDR3 sequence is CASSVPAGDGELFF. The CDR3 nucleotides are TGTGCCAGCAGCGTCCCAGCGGGAGACGGGGAGCTGTTTTTT.

This sequence joins TRBV29-1 and TRBJ1-1; D is uncertain. Trimming pared 1 base from V and 5 bases from J, leaving 14 bases between. The CDR3 totals 14 residues. Germline CDR1 is SQVTM and CDR2 is ANQGSEA. The chain's CDR3 is CSVEGPPAETEAFF. CDR3 in DNA: TGCAGCGTTGAAGGGCCCCCGGCCGAAACTGAAGCTTTCTTT.

The chain links TRBV5-4 to TRBJ2-7, with D unresolved. Germline V gives CDR1 SGHNT, CDR2 YYREEE (reference sequence). Trimming took 2 bases from V and 6 from J, leaving 15 bases between them. The CDR3 contains 14 residues. CDR3 in DNA: TGTGCCAGCAGCTTAGACCCCGCTTGGGGCGAGCAGTACTTC. It translates to CASSLDPAWGEQYF.

The rearrangement uses TRBV5-1 and TRBJ2-7; no firm D call. The V gene's germline CDR1 is SGHRS and CDR2 YFSETQ. This CDR3 has 11 residues. Trimming stripped 5 bases from V and 0 bases from J, with 3 bases between. The CDR3 here is CASSSSYEQYF. Here the CDR3 DNA reads TGCGCCAGCAGTAGCTCCTACGAGCAGTACTTC.

V is TRBV6-5 and J is TRBJ1-2; TRBD1 matches 7 bases. The CDR3 runs 14 residues. Germline CDR1 is MNHEY and CDR2 is SVGAGI. V lost 7 bases, J lost 2 bases, and 7 bases stayed unmatched. Written as DNA, the CDR3 is TGTGCCAGCAAAAGCCCGGGACAGAACTATGGCTACACCTTC. Protein sequence: CASKSPGQNYGYTF.

V is TRBV28 and J is TRBJ2-2; tentatively, D is TRBD2 (7 bases). CDR3 length: 16 residues. In germline, CDR1 is MDHEN, CDR2 SYDVKM. The V gene lost 5 bases and the J gene lost 7 bases, with 20 bases spanning the gap. The CDR3 region is CASSRGGWGPGGELFF. The CDR3 DNA sequence: TGTGCCAGCAGTCGCGGGGGATGGGGGCCCGGCGGGGAGCTGTTTTTT.

The chain recombines TRBV5-1 with TRBJ2-2; TRBD2 aligns across 12 bases. This CDR3 is 17 amino acids long. From germline, CDR1 is SGHRS and CDR2 YFSETQ. The V and J ends lost 4 bases and 4 bases, in that order; junction bases with no gene match: 8. The CDR3 DNA reads as TGCGCCAGCAGCCCACCCGGGACTAGCGGGTTCACCGGGGAGCTGTTTTTT. Translated, it gives CASSPPGTSGFTGELFF. The full variable domain, its missing parts supplied by reference TRBV5-1 and TRBJ2-2, is KAGVTQTPRYLIKTRGQQVTLSCSPISGHRSVSWYQQTPGQGLQFLFEYFSETQRNKGNFPGRFSGRQFSNSRSEMNVSTLELGDSALYLCASSPPGTSGFTGELFFGEGSRLTVL.

The chain links TRBV28 to TRBJ1-2; D unresolved. CDR1 and CDR2 (germline): MDHEN, SYDVKM. The CDR3 is 13 residues long. V was clipped by 4 bases and J by 8 bases, with 14 bases between them. The CDR3 sequence is CASSSEGLGGYTF. DNA for the CDR3: TGTGCCAGCAGTTCGGAGGGCTTGGGGGGCTACACCTTC.